This TCR beta chain appears in the sequencing data of a study of T-cell reconstitution after alpha-beta-depleted transplantation in children. The study, taken as a whole, reports: Surviving recipient T cells and intrathymic progenitors accounted for some patients' high TCRbeta diversity at day 60. Once a year had passed after transplant, T-cell counts and diversity came mostly from newly produced T cells. The origin of alpha-beta T cells about two months after transplant was reportedly several hundred expanded graft clones.

Unique molecular identifiers were incorporated during preparation of the TCRbeta library. TCRdb re-called the PCR reads through MiXCR, storing one row per CDR3 protein. The sample has hundreds of thousands of distinct CDR3 sequences; about an eighth are singletons. CDR1 and CDR2 from the germline V gene are SGHRS and YFSETQ. The junction had 9 bases not matched to a gene; V was cut back by 2 bases and J by 5 bases. This CDR3 has 16 amino acids. In this sample, this clonotype turned up many times. Its antigen is as yet unknown. Sequencing used PBMCs, obtained before TCRalphabeta/CD19-depleted stem cell transplant. The genes are TRBV5-1 and TRBJ2-2; TRBD1 matches at 7 bases. The TCR originated in a girl under 10 years old with congenital amegakaryocytic thrombocytopenia, due to receive a stem cell transplant. As DNA, the CDR3 is TGCGCCAGCAGCTTAAACAGGGGATGGGAAACCGGGGAGCTGTTTTTT. Translated, it gives CASSLNRGWETGELFF.